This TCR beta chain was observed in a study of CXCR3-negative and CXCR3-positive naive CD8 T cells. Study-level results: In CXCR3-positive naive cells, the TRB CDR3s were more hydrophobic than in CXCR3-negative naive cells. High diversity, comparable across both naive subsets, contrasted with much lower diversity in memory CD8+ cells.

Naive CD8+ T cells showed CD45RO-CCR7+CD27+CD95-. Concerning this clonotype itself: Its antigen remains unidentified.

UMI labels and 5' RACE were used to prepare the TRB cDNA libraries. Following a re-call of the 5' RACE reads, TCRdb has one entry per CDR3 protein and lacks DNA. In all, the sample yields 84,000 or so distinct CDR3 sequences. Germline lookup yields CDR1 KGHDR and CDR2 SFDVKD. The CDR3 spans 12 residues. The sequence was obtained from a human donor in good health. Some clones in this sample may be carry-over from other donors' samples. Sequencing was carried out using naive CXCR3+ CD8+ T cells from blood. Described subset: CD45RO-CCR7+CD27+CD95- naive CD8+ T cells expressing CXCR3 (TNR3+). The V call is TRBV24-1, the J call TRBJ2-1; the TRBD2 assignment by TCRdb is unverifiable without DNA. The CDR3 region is CATRGLADEQFF.